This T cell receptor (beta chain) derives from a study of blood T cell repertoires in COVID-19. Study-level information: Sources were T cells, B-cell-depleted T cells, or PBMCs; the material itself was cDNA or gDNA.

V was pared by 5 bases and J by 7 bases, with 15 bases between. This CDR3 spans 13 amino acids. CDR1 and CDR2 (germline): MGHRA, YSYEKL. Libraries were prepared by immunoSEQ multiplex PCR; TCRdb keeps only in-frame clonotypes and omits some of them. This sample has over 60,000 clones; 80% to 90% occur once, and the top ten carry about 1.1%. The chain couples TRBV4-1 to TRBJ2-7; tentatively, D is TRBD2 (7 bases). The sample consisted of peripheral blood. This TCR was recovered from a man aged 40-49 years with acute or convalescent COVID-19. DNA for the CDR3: TGCGCCAGCAGCAGCCTCAGGGGAGGGGAGCAGTACTTC. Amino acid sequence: CASSSLRGGEQYF.